The 28 T cell receptor beta chains given below trace back to one sample, sequenced in a study of shared clonotypes between healthy human individuals. The naive CD8 subset, CD45RO-negative cells positively selected for CCR7, excluded terminally differentiated effector memory CD45RA+ cells. Assay: immunoSEQ multiplex PCR; the TCRdb copy retains only in-frame clones and omits some. The sample consists of roughly 2.1 million clones, around 93% of them appearing once. Sample: naive CD8+ T cells from PBMCs. The receptors come from a man younger than 30 in good health. Some clones in this sample may be carry-over from other donors' samples.

This chain links TRBV25-1 with TRBJ2-3; D uncertain. V dropped 0 bases and J dropped 2 bases, with 9 bases sitting between them. The length of the CDR3 is 15 residues. CDR1 is MGHDK and CDR2 is SYGVNS in the germline V gene. As DNA, the CDR3 is TGTGCCAGCAGTGAATATCTCCCGGACACAGATACGCAGTATTTT. Its protein product is CASSEYLPDTDTQYF. Full variable domain (missing parts from reference TRBV25-1 and TRBJ2-3): EADIYQTPRYLVIGTGKKITLECSQTMGHDKMYWYQQDPGMELHLIHYSYGVNSTEKGDLSSESTVSRIRTEHFPLTLESARPSHTSQYLCASSEYLPDTDTQYFGPGTRLTVL.

J is TRBJ2-3 and V is TRBV28; 8 nucleotides line up with TRBD1. The junction had 6 bases not matched to a gene; V was cut back by 6 bases and J by 1 base. This CDR3 comprises 15 residues. The germline V gene encodes CDR1 MDHEN and CDR2 SYDVKM. As DNA, the CDR3 is TGTGCCAGCAGCTCTGCGACAGGGGGCACAGATACGCAGTATTTT. Protein product: CASSSATGGTDTQYF.

The chain combines TRBV27 with TRBJ1-1; 11 bases agree with TRBD1. This CDR3 region has 16 residues. V dropped 2 bases and J dropped 3; count of bases not matched to a gene: 5. Looked up from germline, CDR1 is MNHEY and CDR2 is SMNVEV (reference sequence). The CDR3 loop is CASSLRPGQGDTEAFF. Here the CDR3 DNA reads TGTGCCAGCAGTTTACGTCCGGGACAGGGGGACACTGAAGCTTTCTTT.

Worth noting for this clone: The sample carries other DNA sequences with the same CDR3. The gene calls are TRBV4-1 and TRBJ2-5, with D possibly matching TRBD2 (6 bases). The CDR3 has 13 amino acids. Germline lookup yields CDR1 MGHRA and CDR2 YSYEKL. Trimming removed 4 bases at V and 2 bases at J, with 8 bases between. The CDR3 DNA follows: TGCGCCAGCAGCCCGCGGGGACAAGAGACCCAGTACTTC. Encoded protein: CASSPRGQETQYF.

The genes are TRBV13 and TRBJ2-2, with D unclear. Germline CDR1 PRHDT, CDR2 FYEKMQ (reference sequence). V dropped 5 bases and J dropped 6 bases, with 13 bases sitting between them. The CDR3 has 14 residues. CDR3 sequence (DNA): TGTGCCAGCAGCCCCCGTATTACCGCCGGGGAGCTGTTTTTT. This gives the protein CASSPRITAGELFF.

This clone was found once. The chain links TRBV6-5 to TRBJ2-1; D ambiguous. The germline gives CDR1 MNHEY, CDR2 SVGAGI. The CDR3 sequence is 14 residues long. Trimming shortened V by 1 base and J by 9 bases, and 13 bases separated the two germline ends. The CDR3 nucleotides are TGTGCCAGCAGTTACTTCCATCAGAGCGCTGAGCAGTTCTTC. It codes for CASSYFHQSAEQFF.

CDR3 bases: TGCGCCAGCAGTGAGTCTTGGACTAGCTGGAACACCGGGGAGCTGTTTTTT. This sequence encodes CASSESWTSWNTGELFF. The chain has TRBV10-2 and TRBJ2-2; 8 bases agree with TRBD2. With 0 bases clipped from V and 1 base from J, the junction kept 4 bases outside the gene matches. CDR1 is WSHSY and CDR2 is SAAADI in the germline V gene. This CDR3 comprises 17 residues.

The chain is built from TRBV27 and TRBJ2-7; D is unresolved. The CDR3 runs 13 residues. Trimming pared 0 bases from V and 7 bases from J, leaving 10 bases between. Germline V lookup: CDR1 MNHEY, CDR2 SMNVEV (reference sequence). Written as DNA, the CDR3 is TGTGCCAGCAGTTTATCACCGAACGGGGAGCAGTACTTC. Translating gives CASSLSPNGEQYF.

The chain joins TRBV2 to TRBJ1-1; TRBD1 might be the D (6 bases). The germline CDR1 and CDR2 sequences are SNHLY and FYNNEI. V was shortened by 4 bases and J by 0 bases, with 9 bases between the two germline ends. There are 14 residues in the CDR3. Here the CDR3 reads CASSADRMNTEAFF. CDR3 nucleotide sequence: TGTGCCAGCAGTGCGGACAGAATGAACACTGAAGCTTTCTTT.

This CDR3 is CASSAGQVNYEQYF. The CDR3 nucleotides are TGTGCCAGCAGCGCGGGACAAGTTAACTACGAGCAGTACTTC. V usage is TRBV9 and J usage is TRBJ2-7; maybe TRBD1 (6 bases). Per germline, CDR1 SGDLS and CDR2 YYNGEE. This CDR3 region has 14 residues. Between the trimmed V and J ends, which lost 3 bases and 3 bases, there was a span of 13 bases.

This clone was observed a single time. V gene TRBV28 combines with J gene TRBJ1-3, with D tentatively TRBD1 (6 bases). Trimming stripped 5 bases from V and 7 bases from J, with 15 bases between. Germline V lookup: CDR1 MDHEN, CDR2 SYDVKM. CDR3 length: 14 residues. The CDR3 coding sequence is TGTGCCAGCAGTAATCAACAGGGTAGCAACACCATATATTTT. This codes for CASSNQQGSNTIYF.

V and J are TRBV5-1 and TRBJ2-4; 7 nucleotides line up with TRBD1. The CDR3 contains 18 residues. Trimming removed 0 bases from V and 1 base from J; junction bases left unmatched: 10. CDR1 SGHRS and CDR2 YFSETQ come from the germline V gene. The CDR3 nucleotides are TGCGCCAGCAGCTTGGAAGGGGGCGTAGTGATGGCCAAAAACATTCAGTACTTC. Translating it yields CASSLEGGVVMAKNIQYF. The whole variable domain, filled in from reference TRBV5-1 and TRBJ2-4, reads KAGVTQTPRYLIKTRGQQVTLSCSPISGHRSVSWYQQTPGQGLQFLFEYFSETQRNKGNFPGRFSGRQFSNSRSEMNVSTLELGDSALYLCASSLEGGVVMAKNIQYFGAGTRLSVL.

This sequence joins TRBV7-6 and TRBJ2-2; D unclear. In germline, CDR1 is SGHVS, CDR2 FNYEAQ. Trimming took off 6 bases at V and 6 bases at J, with 14 bases between the two ends. CDR3 length equals 14 residues. DNA of the CDR3: TGTGCCAGCAGGATTGATGTCGTCCCCGGGGAGCTGTTTTTT. It specifies CASRIDVVPGELFF.

The genes are TRBV13 and TRBJ1-4; D gene uncertain. Trimming left V 5 bases short and J 7 bases short, with 17 bases between. The CDR3 runs 15 residues. Per the germline V gene, CDR1 is PRHDT and CDR2 is FYEKMQ (reference sequence). CDR3 sequence: CASSPDRLGSEKLFF. As DNA, the CDR3 is TGTGCCAGCAGCCCCGACCGGCTCGGGTCTGAAAAACTGTTTTTT. The entire variable domain, with the rest obtained from reference TRBV13 and TRBJ1-4, is as follows: AAGVIQSPRHLIKEKRETATLKCYPIPRHDTVYWYQQGPGQDPQFLISFYEKMQSDKGSIPDRFSAQQFSDYHSELNMSSLELGDSALYFCASSPDRLGSEKLFFGSGTQLSVL.

The V gene is TRBV29-1, the J gene TRBJ2-7, with D perhaps TRBD1 (5 bases). Germline V gene data show CDR1 as SQVTM and CDR2 as ANQGSEA. The CDR3 is 13 residues long. Trimming cost V 4 bases and J 1 base, with 11 bases left between them. In DNA form, the CDR3 reads TGCAGCGTTGTTTTAGGGGAATCCTACGAGCAGTACTTC. Protein product: CSVVLGESYEQYF.

The chain is built from TRBV28 and TRBJ2-1; no clear D gene. From germline, CDR1 is MDHEN and CDR2 SYDVKM. The V end was cut by 3 bases, the J end by 7 bases, with 10 bases between. The CDR3 is 13 residues long. CDR3 loop: CASSFSQTNEQFF. The CDR3 DNA is TGTGCCAGCAGTTTCAGCCAGACTAATGAGCAGTTCTTC.

This clone was seen a single time. The rearrangement joins TRBV19 to TRBJ1-2; D not certain. In germline, CDR1 is LNHDA, CDR2 SQIVND (reference sequence). V dropped 8 bases and J dropped 8 bases, with 15 bases sitting between them. This CDR3 is 12 amino acids long. The chain's CDR3 is CASSDPSDGYTF. In nucleotides, the CDR3 is TGTGCCAGTTCGGACCCCTCGGACGGCTACACCTTC.

V is TRBV28 and J is TRBJ1-1; D not certain. V was clipped by 5 bases and J by 0 bases, with 16 bases between them. From germline, CDR1 is MDHEN and CDR2 SYDVKM. The CDR3 is made up of 16 amino acids. The DNA for the CDR3 is TGTGCCAGCAGTCCAGGTCTGTTGGGTATGAACACTGAAGCTTTCTTT. Translated: CASSPGLLGMNTEAFF. The full variable domain, rest sourced from reference TRBV28 and TRBJ1-1, is DVKVTQSSRYLVKRTGEKVFLECVQDMDHENMFWYRQDPGLGLRLIYFSYDVKMKEKGDIPEGYSVSREKKERFSLILESASTNQTSMYLCASSPGLLGMNTEAFFGQGTRLTVV.

On this clone itself: At the DNA level, this CDR3 is encoded by other sequences in the same sample as well. The chain employs TRBV5-6 and TRBJ2-7, with 7 bases matching TRBD1. Germline CDR1 SGHDT, CDR2 YYEEEE. Trimming cost V 4 bases and J 4 bases; bases outside gene matches: 5. The CDR3 covers 13 residues. In nucleotides, the CDR3 is TGTGCCAGCAGCCTGGGACAGAAATACGAGCAGTACTTC. It yields the protein CASSLGQKYEQYF.

The V and J genes are TRBV4-1 and TRBJ2-7; 7 nucleotides agree with TRBD2. The V gene's germline CDR1 is MGHRA and CDR2 YSYEKL. Trimming removed 10 bases from V and 2 bases from J; junction bases left unmatched: 8. The length of the CDR3 is 13 residues. The CDR3 reads CATGRGDPYEQYF. The DNA for the CDR3 is TGCGCCACCGGACGGGGGGACCCCTACGAGCAGTACTTC.

The chain carries TRBV29-1 and TRBJ2-6, with a weak D call TRBD1 (5 bases). The ends were cut back, 5 bases at V and 0 bases at J, with 17 bases in the middle. This CDR3 is built from 17 residues. Germline values: CDR1 SQVTM, CDR2 ANQGSEA. This CDR3 reads CSVPDRDSNSGANVLTF. As DNA, the CDR3 is TGCAGCGTTCCGGATCGTGACAGCAACTCTGGGGCCAACGTCCTGACTTTC.

The rearrangement joins TRBV19 to TRBJ2-2, with a tentative D call TRBD1 (6 bases). In germline, CDR1 is LNHDA, CDR2 SQIVND (reference sequence). V was clipped by 6 bases and J by 5 bases, with 22 bases between them. CDR3 length equals 17 residues. The CDR3 reads CASSRDNPLGQTGELFF. The CDR3 DNA reads TGTGCCAGTAGCAGGGACAACCCTCTTGGGCAAACCGGGGAGCTGTTTTTT.

This clone was found once. V gene TRBV27 combines with J gene TRBJ2-4; TRBD2 aligns across 15 bases. The ends lost 5 bases at V and 1 base at J; junction bases unmatched: 9. Germline V gives CDR1 MNHEY, CDR2 SMNVEV (reference sequence). This CDR3 comprises 19 residues. CDR3 protein: CASSLRTSGGGVAKNIQYF. The DNA of the CDR3 is TGTGCCAGCAGTCTACGGACTAGCGGGGGGGGCGTTGCCAAAAACATTCAGTACTTC.

This rearrangement joins TRBV19 to TRBJ1-1; D may be TRBD1 (6 bases). This CDR3 region has 13 residues. Germline V gives CDR1 LNHDA, CDR2 SQIVND (reference sequence). V gave up 5 bases and J gave up 7 bases, with 14 bases separating them. CDR3 residues: CASSLWTASEAFF. The CDR3 region has the DNA TGTGCCAGTAGTCTCTGGACAGCCAGTGAAGCTTTCTTT. Based on the CDR3 plus reference TRBV19 and TRBJ1-1, the full variable domain is DGGITQSPKYLFRKEGQNVTLSCEQNLNHDAMYWYRQDPGQGLRLIYYSQIVNDFQKGDIAEGYSVSREKKESFPLTVTSAQKNPTAFYLCASSLWTASEAFFGQGTRLTVV.

V gene TRBV27 combines with J gene TRBJ2-1, with 11 bases that match TRBD2. Trimming removed 5 bases from V and 8 bases from J; junction bases left unmatched: 5. Germline V gene data show CDR1 as MNHEY and CDR2 as SMNVEV (reference sequence). CDR3 length: 14 amino acids. The CDR3 DNA reads TGTGCCAGCAGTGACGGGACTAGCGGAGATGAGCAGTTCTTC. Protein product: CASSDGTSGDEQFF.

This chain joins TRBV6-6 and TRBJ1-1, with D perhaps TRBD1 (6 bases). Germline assignment: CDR1 MNHNY and CDR2 SVGAGI (reference sequence). CDR3 length: 16 amino acids. With 0 bases removed from V and 0 bases from J, the gap between germline ends came to 11 bases. The CDR3 DNA reads TGTGCCAGCAGTTACTCGCGGGACACCGTGAACACTGAAGCTTTCTTT. This sequence encodes CASSYSRDTVNTEAFF.

The chain employs TRBV11-2 and TRBJ2-5; weak D call: TRBD2 (5 bases). Germline-derived CDR1 and CDR2 are SGHAT and FQNNGV. The CDR3 totals 15 residues. Trimming removed 0 bases at V and 2 bases at J, with 10 bases between. In DNA, the CDR3 is TGTGCCAGCAGCTTAGATTGGGTAGCGCAAGAGACCCAGTACTTC. Its protein product is CASSLDWVAQETQYF.

The chain is built from TRBV7-9 and TRBJ1-2; 8 positions match TRBD1. The V and J ends lost 0 bases and 6 bases, in that order; junction bases with no gene match: 3. CDR3 size: 14 residues. The germline V gene encodes CDR1 SEHNR and CDR2 FQNEAQ (reference sequence). The CDR3 region has the DNA TGTGCCAGCAGCTTAGCGGTGACAGGGGATGGCTACACCTTC. Translation: CASSLAVTGDGYTF.